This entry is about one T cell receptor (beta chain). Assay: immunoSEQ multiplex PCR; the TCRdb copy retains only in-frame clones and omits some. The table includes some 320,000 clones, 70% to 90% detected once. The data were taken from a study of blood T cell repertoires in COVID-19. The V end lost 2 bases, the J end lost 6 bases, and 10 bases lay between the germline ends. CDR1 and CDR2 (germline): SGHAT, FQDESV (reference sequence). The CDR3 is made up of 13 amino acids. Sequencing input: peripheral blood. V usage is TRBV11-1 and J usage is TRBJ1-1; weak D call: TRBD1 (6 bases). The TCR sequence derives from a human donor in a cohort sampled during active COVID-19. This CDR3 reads CASSLYRVAEAFF. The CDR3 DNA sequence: TGTGCCAGCAGCTTATACAGGGTTGCTGAAGCTTTCTTT.